Listed below are T cell receptor beta chains from one sample, sequenced in a study of T cells in localized non-small cell lung cancer. Generated by immunoSEQ multiplex PCR, the TCRdb table keeps only in-frame clones and is missing some. The table records about 130,000 clones, roughly 90% of them present only once. Sequencing used peripheral blood, obtained before any cancer treatment. Every receptor here comes from a female donor older than 55 with stage I lung adenocarcinoma. The CDR3 runs from the conserved cysteine through the conserved F or W. Each record gives: CDR3 DNA, CDR3 protein, J gene, clone size, V gene, D gene. A D gene is named only where the DNA matches it firmly. For some rows the clone size is stated as once, few or many, or as a class when expanded; others skip it.

CDR3nt: TGTGCCAGCAGACCTAGGTGGACGGAAACCAAAAACATTCAGTACTTC; CDR3aa: CASRPRWTETKNIQYF; j_gene: TRBJ2-4; abundance: NA; v_gene: TRBV2; d_gene: NA
CDR3nt: TGTGCCAGCACCGAGGGCCCCCGGGATGAAAAACTGTTTTTT; CDR3aa: CASTEGPRDEKLFF; j_gene: TRBJ1-4; abundance: NA; v_gene: TRBV28; d_gene: NA
CDR3nt: TGTGCCACCAGCAGAGGGCTAGCAGAGAACACCGGGGAGCTGTTTTTT; CDR3aa: CATSRGLAENTGELFF; j_gene: TRBJ2-2; abundance: NA; v_gene: TRBV15; d_gene: NA
CDR3nt: TGTGCCAGCAGTCTAGCGGGAGGGCCTTACAATGAGCAGTTCTTC; CDR3aa: CASSLAGGPYNEQFF; j_gene: TRBJ2-1; abundance: once; v_gene: TRBV27; d_gene: TRBD2
CDR3nt: TGTGCCAGCTTAGCGGACTCCTACAATGAGCAGTTCTTC; CDR3aa: CASLADSYNEQFF; j_gene: TRBJ2-1; abundance: NA; v_gene: TRBV19; d_gene: NA
CDR3nt: TGCGCCAGCAGCGGGACTAGTGTCACAGATACGCAGTATTTT; CDR3aa: CASSGTSVTDTQYF; j_gene: TRBJ2-3; abundance: NA; v_gene: TRBV5-1; d_gene: TRBD2
CDR3nt: TGCGCCAGCAGCTTGATATTCGCGGGAGACAATGAGCAGTTCTTC; CDR3aa: CASSLIFAGDNEQFF; j_gene: TRBJ2-1; abundance: NA; v_gene: TRBV5-1; d_gene: TRBD2
CDR3nt: TGTGCCAGCAGCTTGGAGTTGAGAGGGATCACTGAAGCTTTCTTT; CDR3aa: CASSLELRGITEAFF; j_gene: TRBJ1-1; abundance: NA; v_gene: TRBV5-5; d_gene: NA
CDR3nt: TGTGCCACCGAAAGGGGACGGTCTGGGGATCAGCCCCAGCATTTT; CDR3aa: CATERGRSGDQPQHF; j_gene: TRBJ1-5; abundance: NA; v_gene: TRBV6-5; d_gene: NA
CDR3nt: TGCAGCGTTGAAGGGCAGGGGGTCGAGCAGTACTTC; CDR3aa: CSVEGQGVEQYF; j_gene: TRBJ2-7; abundance: NA; v_gene: TRBV29-1; d_gene: TRBD1
CDR3nt: TGTGCCAGCAGCCAAGGACAGAGAGCCTACGAGCAGTACTTC; CDR3aa: CASSQGQRAYEQYF; j_gene: TRBJ2-7; abundance: NA; v_gene: TRBV28; d_gene: NA
CDR3nt: TGCAGCGTTGGGTTAGGGGCCGTCTCTGGGGCCAACGTCCTGACTTTC; CDR3aa: CSVGLGAVSGANVLTF; j_gene: TRBJ2-6; abundance: NA; v_gene: TRBV29-1; d_gene: NA
CDR3nt: TGTGCCAGCTCGCCCGAAACGGGATATGGGACAGGGGGCGGTCAGCCCCAGCATTTT; CDR3aa: CASSPETGYGTGGGQPQHF; j_gene: TRBJ1-5; abundance: NA; v_gene: TRBV18; d_gene: TRBD1
CDR3nt: TGTGCCAGCAGCGCGACAGGGGACAGCACCGGGGAGCTGTTTTTT; CDR3aa: CASSATGDSTGELFF; j_gene: TRBJ2-2; abundance: NA; v_gene: TRBV7-2; d_gene: TRBD1
CDR3nt: TGCAGCGTTGACGGGGAACACTCCTCCCCAGATACGCAGTATTTT; CDR3aa: CSVDGEHSSPDTQYF; j_gene: TRBJ2-3; abundance: NA; v_gene: TRBV29-1; d_gene: NA
CDR3nt: TGCGCCAGCAGCTTGGAAGGGGCCATAAACACCGGGGAGCTGTTTTTT; CDR3aa: CASSLEGAINTGELFF; j_gene: TRBJ2-2; abundance: NA; v_gene: TRBV5-1; d_gene: NA
CDR3nt: TGTGCCAGCAGTTTCTGGGACAGTACTAGGACCTTC; CDR3aa: CASSFWDSTRTF; j_gene: TRBJ1-2; abundance: few; v_gene: TRBV28; d_gene: TRBD1
CDR3nt: TGTGCCTGGATTTCTAGCGGGAGGGCCCCATACGAGCAGTACTTC; CDR3aa: CAWISSGRAPYEQYF; j_gene: TRBJ2-7; abundance: NA; v_gene: TRBV30; d_gene: TRBD2
CDR3nt: TGTGCCTGGAGTTCCCCCATAGAGACCCAGTACTTC; CDR3aa: CAWSSPIETQYF; j_gene: TRBJ2-5; abundance: NA; v_gene: TRBV30; d_gene: NA
CDR3nt: TGTGCCAGCAGCCTGGACAGTAATAGATCACCCCTCCACTTT; CDR3aa: CASSLDSNRSPLHF; j_gene: TRBJ1-6; abundance: NA; v_gene: TRBV2; d_gene: NA
CDR3nt: TGTGCCAGCAGTCTGAACAGGGGAACCGGAAACACCATATATTTT; CDR3aa: CASSLNRGTGNTIYF; j_gene: TRBJ1-3; abundance: NA; v_gene: TRBV6-6; d_gene: TRBD1
CDR3nt: TGTGCCATCAGTGCCCGGCGGGAGCTAAACAATGAGCAGTTCTTC; CDR3aa: CAISARRELNNEQFF; j_gene: TRBJ2-1; abundance: NA; v_gene: TRBV10-3; d_gene: TRBD2
CDR3nt: TGTGCCAGTAGTATCACCGCGGCCCGGCGGGAGACCCAGTACTTC; CDR3aa: CASSITAARRETQYF; j_gene: TRBJ2-5; abundance: NA; v_gene: TRBV19; d_gene: NA
CDR3nt: TGTGCCAGCAGTGTGACGGGACAGATGAACACCGGGGAGCTGTTTTTT; CDR3aa: CASSVTGQMNTGELFF; j_gene: TRBJ2-2; abundance: NA; v_gene: TRBV2; d_gene: TRBD1
CDR3nt: TGCGCCAGCAGCGTGGACGGCTCCTCTGGAAACACCATATATTTT; CDR3aa: CASSVDGSSGNTIYF; j_gene: TRBJ1-3; abundance: NA; v_gene: TRBV5-1; d_gene: NA
CDR3nt: TGCGCCAGCAGCCCGGGACTAGCGCCAGATACGCAGTATTTT; CDR3aa: CASSPGLAPDTQYF; j_gene: TRBJ2-3; abundance: NA; v_gene: TRBV5-1; d_gene: TRBD2
CDR3nt: TGCAGCGTACCTGGAGCGGTGACCCAGTACTTC; CDR3aa: CSVPGAVTQYF; j_gene: TRBJ2-5; abundance: NA; v_gene: TRBV29-1; d_gene: NA
CDR3nt: TGTGCCAGCAGCCAAGGACCCCCTGGCTCCTACAATGAGCAGTTCTTC; CDR3aa: CASSQGPPGSYNEQFF; j_gene: TRBJ2-1; abundance: NA; v_gene: TRBV14; d_gene: NA
CDR3nt: TGTGCCAGTAGTATTATGGGGTGGGAGCGGAACTACAATGAGCAGTTCTTC; CDR3aa: CASSIMGWERNYNEQFF; j_gene: TRBJ2-1; abundance: NA; v_gene: TRBV19; d_gene: NA
CDR3nt: TGCGCCAGCAGCTACGGACAGCTTAGCACAGATACGCAGTATTTT; CDR3aa: CASSYGQLSTDTQYF; j_gene: TRBJ2-3; abundance: few; v_gene: TRBV5-1; d_gene: NA
CDR3nt: TGTGCCAGCAGTTTGCCCCCCGGGGGCAGAAGCAATCAGCCCCAGCATTTT; CDR3aa: CASSLPPGGRSNQPQHF; j_gene: TRBJ1-5; abundance: NA; v_gene: TRBV28; d_gene: NA
CDR3nt: TGTGCCAGCAGTGGGACCGGGAGGGCATCCGATACGCAGTATTTT; CDR3aa: CASSGTGRASDTQYF; j_gene: TRBJ2-3; abundance: NA; v_gene: TRBV5-6; d_gene: TRBD2
CDR3nt: TGTGCCAGCAGTGAACACGGCAGGGGTCCGACTGAAGCTTTCTTT; CDR3aa: CASSEHGRGPTEAFF; j_gene: TRBJ1-1; abundance: NA; v_gene: TRBV6-1; d_gene: NA
CDR3nt: TGTGCCAGCAGTTTAACTGGAAACACCATATATTTT; CDR3aa: CASSLTGNTIYF; j_gene: TRBJ1-3; abundance: once; v_gene: TRBV28; d_gene: NA
CDR3nt: TGCGCCAGCAGCCCCGGGGGGGGTCGCCCCCTCTACGAGCAGTACTTC; CDR3aa: CASSPGGGRPLYEQYF; j_gene: TRBJ2-7; abundance: NA; v_gene: TRBV5-1; d_gene: TRBD2
CDR3nt: TGTGCCAGCAGTTCGGGCTTTAATAACGCAGATACGCAGTATTTT; CDR3aa: CASSSGFNNADTQYF; j_gene: TRBJ2-3; abundance: NA; v_gene: TRBV6-5; d_gene: NA
CDR3nt: TGTGCCAGCTGGGCCCAGCGGACCACAGATACGCAGTATTTT; CDR3aa: CASWAQRTTDTQYF; j_gene: TRBJ2-3; abundance: NA; v_gene: TRBV6-1; d_gene: NA
CDR3nt: TGTGCCAGCAGTTTCGGGACTAGCTCGGCAGATACGCAGTATTTT; CDR3aa: CASSFGTSSADTQYF; j_gene: TRBJ2-3; abundance: NA; v_gene: TRBV28; d_gene: TRBD2
CDR3nt: TGTGCCAGTAAGGGGCAGGCGGATTCACCCCTCCACTTT; CDR3aa: CASKGQADSPLHF; j_gene: TRBJ1-6; abundance: NA; v_gene: TRBV2; d_gene: NA
CDR3nt: TGTGCCAGCAGTGTACAGGGGGAAGAGCAGTACTTC; CDR3aa: CASSVQGEEQYF; j_gene: TRBJ2-5; abundance: NA; v_gene: TRBV2; d_gene: TRBD1
CDR3nt: TGTGCCAGCAGCTTAGTGGCCAGTTACGAGCAGTACTTC; CDR3aa: CASSLVASYEQYF; j_gene: TRBJ2-7; abundance: NA; v_gene: TRBV7-6; d_gene: NA
CDR3nt: TGCGCCAGCAGCTCCCGGAGAGGGCTAGCGGGAGCCGAAGAGACCCAGTACTTC; CDR3aa: CASSSRRGLAGAEETQYF; j_gene: TRBJ2-5; abundance: NA; v_gene: TRBV5-1; d_gene: TRBD2
CDR3nt: TGTGCCAGCAGCCTCGGGACCACCACTGAAGCTTTCTTT; CDR3aa: CASSLGTTTEAFF; j_gene: TRBJ1-1; abundance: NA; v_gene: TRBV14; d_gene: NA